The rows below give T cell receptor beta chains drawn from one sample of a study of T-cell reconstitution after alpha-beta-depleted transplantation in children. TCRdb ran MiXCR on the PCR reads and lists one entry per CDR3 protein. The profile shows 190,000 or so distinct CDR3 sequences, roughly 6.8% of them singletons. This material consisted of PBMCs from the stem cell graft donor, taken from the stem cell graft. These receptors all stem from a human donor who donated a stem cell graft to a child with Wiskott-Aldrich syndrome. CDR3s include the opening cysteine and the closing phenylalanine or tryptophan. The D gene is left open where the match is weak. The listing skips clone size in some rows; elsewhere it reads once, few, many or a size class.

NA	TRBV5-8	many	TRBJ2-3	CASSNPDTDTQYF	TGTGCCAGCTCCAACCCAGACACAGATACGCAGTATTTT
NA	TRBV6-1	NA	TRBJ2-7	CASSEAGNYEQYF	TGTGCCAGCAGTGAAGCAGGGAATTACGAGCAGTACTTC
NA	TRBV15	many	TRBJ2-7	CATSRVKSYEQYF	TGTGCCACCAGCAGAGTGAAGTCCTACGAGCAGTACTTC
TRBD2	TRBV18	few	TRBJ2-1	CASSPLSGRNEQFF	TGTGCCAGCTCACCACTGAGCGGGAGAAATGAGCAGTTCTTC
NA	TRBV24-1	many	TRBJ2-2	CATGNTGELFF	TGTGCCACCGGAAACACCGGGGAGCTGTTTTTT
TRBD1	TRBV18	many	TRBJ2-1	CASSPARDRNNEQFF	TGTGCCAGCTCACCCGCTAGGGACAGGAACAATGAGCAGTTCTTC
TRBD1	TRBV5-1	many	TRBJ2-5	CASSLGQGETQYF	TGTGCCAGCAGCTTGGGACAGGGGGAGACCCAGTACTTC
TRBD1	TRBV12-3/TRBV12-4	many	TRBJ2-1	CASSPRQGARQFF	TGTGCCAGCAGTCCTAGACAGGGGGCCAGGCAGTTCTTC
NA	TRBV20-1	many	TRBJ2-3	CSLTDTQYF	TGCAGTCTGACAGATACGCAGTATTTT
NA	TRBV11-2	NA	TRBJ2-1	CASSSPGLQVYNEQFF	TGTGCCAGCAGCTCTCCAGGGCTACAAGTATACAATGAGCAGTTCTTC
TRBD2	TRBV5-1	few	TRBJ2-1	CASSLAGTSSHEQFF	TGCGCCAGCAGCTTGGCCGGGACTAGCTCCCATGAGCAGTTCTTC
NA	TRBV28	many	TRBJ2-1	CASSPGPGDYNEQFF	TGTGCCAGTAGTCCGGGACCCGGTGATTATAATGAGCAGTTCTTC
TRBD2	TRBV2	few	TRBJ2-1	CASSFFTSGHLNEQFF	TGTGCCAGCAGCTTTTTCACTAGCGGGCACCTCAATGAGCAGTTCTTC
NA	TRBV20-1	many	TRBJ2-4	CSAYIVFGAKAKNIQYF	TGCAGTGCTTACATTGTTTTCGGGGCTAAAGCCAAAAACATTCAGTACTTC
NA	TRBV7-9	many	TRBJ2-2	CASSFGHTGELFF	TGTGCCAGCAGCTTCGGGCATACCGGGGAGCTGTTTTTT
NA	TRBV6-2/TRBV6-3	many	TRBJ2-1	CASSYSVRLANYNEQFF	TGTGCCAGCAGTTACTCGGTTCGCCTAGCGAATTACAATGAGCAGTTCTTC
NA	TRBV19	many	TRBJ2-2	CASSIRGLEGELFF	TGTGCCAGTAGTATCCGGGGGCTCGAGGGGGAGCTGTTTTTT
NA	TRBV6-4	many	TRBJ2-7	CASIGLVYEQYF	TGTGCCAGCATCGGACTCGTTTACGAGCAGTACTTC
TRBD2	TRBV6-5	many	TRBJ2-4	CASSYGGGAKNIQYF	TGTGCCAGCAGTTACGGGGGGGGAGCCAAAAACATTCAGTACTTC
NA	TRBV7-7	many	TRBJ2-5	CASSLALGETQYF	TGTGCCAGCAGCTTAGCTCTAGGAGAGACCCAGTACTTC
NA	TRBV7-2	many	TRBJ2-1	CASSLVWQRSLDEQFF	TGTGCCAGCAGCTTAGTGTGGCAGAGGTCCCTCGATGAGCAGTTCTTC
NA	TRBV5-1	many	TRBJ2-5	CASSLTDNFRETQYF	TGCGCCAGCAGCTTGACCGACAATTTTCGCGAGACCCAGTACTTC
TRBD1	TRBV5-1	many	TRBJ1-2	CASSLVTGGLPYGYTF	TGCGCCAGCAGCTTGGTGACAGGGGGCTTACCCTATGGCTACACCTTC
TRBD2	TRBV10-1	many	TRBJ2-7	CASSDGASGSYEQYF	TGCGCCAGCAGTGACGGGGCTAGCGGGTCCTACGAGCAGTACTTC
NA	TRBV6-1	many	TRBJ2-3	CASVRRESTDTQYF	TGTGCCAGCGTAAGGCGGGAAAGCACAGATACGCAGTATTTT
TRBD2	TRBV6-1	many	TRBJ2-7	CASSAWREGFHEQYF	TGTGCCAGCAGTGCGTGGCGGGAGGGCTTCCACGAGCAGTACTTC
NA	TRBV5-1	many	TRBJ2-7	CASSHWDDSYEQYF	TGCGCCAGCAGTCATTGGGACGACTCCTACGAGCAGTACTTC
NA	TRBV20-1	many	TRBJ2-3	CSAPGLGDTQYF	TGCAGTGCGCCGGGGTTGGGGGATACGCAGTATTTT
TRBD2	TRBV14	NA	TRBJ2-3	CASSLGTSGTRGFYTQYF	TGTGCCAGCAGCCTAGGGACTAGCGGGACCCGAGGGTTCTACACGCAGTATTTT
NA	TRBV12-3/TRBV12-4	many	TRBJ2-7	CASSFWDREEQYF	TGTGCCAGCAGTTTCTGGGACCGAGAGGAGCAGTACTTC
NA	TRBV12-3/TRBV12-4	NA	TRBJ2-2	CASSFLSTGELFF	TGTGCCAGCAGTTTTTTAAGCACCGGGGAGCTGTTTTTT
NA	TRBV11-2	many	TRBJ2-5	CASSQRRGWETQYF	TGTGCCAGCAGCCAGAGGAGGGGTTGGGAGACCCAGTACTTC
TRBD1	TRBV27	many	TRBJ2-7	CASSLRRDRRAYEQYF	TGTGCCAGCAGTTTACGTCGGGACAGGAGAGCCTACGAGCAGTACTTC
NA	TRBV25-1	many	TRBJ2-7	CASSEWNKQYF	TGTGCCAGCAGTGAATGGAACAAGCAGTACTTC
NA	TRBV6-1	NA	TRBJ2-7	CASRGGRNEQYF	TGTGCCAGCAGGGGCGGACGGAACGAGCAGTACTTC
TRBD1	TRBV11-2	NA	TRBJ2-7	CASSSTGDRGYEQYF	TGTGCCAGCAGCTCGACCGGGGACAGGGGATACGAGCAGTACTTC
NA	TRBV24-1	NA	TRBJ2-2	CATSDSTQQGTGELFF	TGTGCCACCAGTGACAGCACCCAACAGGGCACCGGGGAGCTGTTTTTT
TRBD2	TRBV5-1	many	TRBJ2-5	CASSRSGLAGAETQYF	TGCGCCAGCAGCCGCTCGGGACTAGCGGGAGCTGAGACCCAGTACTTC
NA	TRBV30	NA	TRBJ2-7	CAWSNGGGNEQYF	TGTGCCTGGAGTAACGGGGGAGGCAACGAGCAGTACTTC
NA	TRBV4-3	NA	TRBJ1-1	CASSWGSDTEAFF	TGCGCCAGCAGTTGGGGTTCGGACACTGAAGCTTTCTTT
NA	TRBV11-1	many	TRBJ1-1	CASSEHNPGWQGNTEAFF	TGTGCCAGCAGCGAGCATAACCCAGGGTGGCAGGGGAACACTGAAGCTTTCTTT
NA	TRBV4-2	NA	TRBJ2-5	CATGPGPQETQYF	TGTGCCACGGGCCCCGGGCCCCAAGAGACCCAGTACTTC
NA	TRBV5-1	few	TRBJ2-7	CASSSRSGLRGSYEQYF	TGCGCCAGCAGCAGCCGGTCGGGACTCCGAGGTTCCTACGAGCAGTACTTC
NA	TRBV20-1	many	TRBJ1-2	CSARVQGYTF	TGCAGTGCTAGAGTACAGGGCTACACCTTC
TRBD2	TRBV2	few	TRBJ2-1	CASSHPSGGVKSSYNEQFF	TGTGCCAGCAGTCATCCTAGCGGGGGGGTCAAGAGCTCCTACAATGAGCAGTTCTTC
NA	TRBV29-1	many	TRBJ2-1	CSAHRRGINEQFF	TGCAGCGCGCACAGACGGGGTATCAATGAGCAGTTCTTC
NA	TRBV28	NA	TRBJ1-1	CASSFGHLNTEAFF	TGTGCCAGCAGTTTCGGACACTTGAACACTGAAGCTTTCTTT
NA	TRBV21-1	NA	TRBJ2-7	CASSKEGLAATYEQYF	TGTGCCAGCAGCAAAGAGGGACTAGCGGCCACCTACGAGCAGTACTTC
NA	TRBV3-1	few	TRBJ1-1	CASSQELRGEAFF	TGTGCCAGCAGCCAAGAATTGAGGGGTGAAGCTTTCTTT
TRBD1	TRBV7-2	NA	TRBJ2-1	CASSLVVSYRGREQFF	TGTGCCAGCAGCTTAGTCGTAAGTTACAGGGGACGGGAGCAGTTCTTC
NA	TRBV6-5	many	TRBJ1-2	CASSPTGNYGYTF	TGTGCCAGCAGCCCAACAGGGAACTATGGCTACACCTTC
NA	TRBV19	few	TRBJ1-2	CASTQRKKLTYGYTF	TGTGCCAGTACACAGCGCAAGAAACTTACGTATGGCTACACCTTC
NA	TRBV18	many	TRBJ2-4	CASSADRAKNIQYF	TGTGCCAGCTCAGCGGACAGAGCCAAAAACATTCAGTACTTC
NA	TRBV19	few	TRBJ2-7	CASSIGSEVNEQYF	TGTGCCAGTAGTATCGGCAGCGAGGTTAACGAGCAGTACTTC
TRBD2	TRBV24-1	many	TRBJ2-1	CATSDLAGGTPSYNEQFF	TGTGCCACCAGTGATTTGGCGGGGGGCACCCCCTCCTACAATGAGCAGTTCTTC
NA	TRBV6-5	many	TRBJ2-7	CASSLPDGGMLGEQYF	TGTGCCAGCAGCCTTCCGGACGGAGGGATGTTAGGCGAGCAGTACTTC
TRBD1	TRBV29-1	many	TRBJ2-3	CSVGTGSSTDTQYF	TGCAGCGTTGGGACAGGTTCCTCCACAGATACGCAGTATTTT
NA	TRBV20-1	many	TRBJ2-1	CSASKGYEQFF	TGCAGTGCTAGTAAGGGATATGAGCAGTTCTTC
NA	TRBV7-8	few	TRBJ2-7	CASSFAGSSYEQYF	TGTGCCAGCAGCTTTGCAGGGAGCTCCTACGAGCAGTACTTC